This paragraph reports one T cell receptor (beta chain). Its cognate antigen is unknown. Losses at the gene ends were 5 bases for V and 13 bases for J; bases not matched to a gene: 14. The CDR3 is made up of 14 amino acids. Germline V gene data show CDR1 as LNHDA and CDR2 as SQIVND (reference sequence). The assay was carried out at the deep level. In the authors' workflow: Filtering differed because ImmunoSEQ produced junction-only sequences that carried no quality scores. Clones were read by immunoSEQ multiplex PCR, and TCRdb kept only the in-frame ones, dropping some. The V and J calls and clone size were taken over from that table, and D and trimming were inferred from the DNA. The repertoire holds around 1.4 million clones, with about 98.5% as singletons. This entry belongs to a study of shared clonotypes between healthy human individuals. Regarding the study as a whole: Sharing across four donors was seen in around 5% of naive CD4 clonotypes.

The origin of this receptor is a man aged 25-45 years in good health. The chain links TRBV19 to TRBJ2-1; 7 bases fit TRBD2. The sequenced sample consisted of naive CD4+ T cells sorted from blood. As for subset: CD45RA+ positively selected. The DNA for the CDR3 is TGTGCCAGTAGTCCGGAGAGGGTGGCGGGAGTACAGTTCTTC. Residues: CASSPERVAGVQFF.